The 32 T cell receptor beta chains reported below all come from one sample, sequenced in a study of T-cell memory formation after mild COVID-19. MiXCR was run by TCRdb on the 5' RACE reads, yielding one entry per CDR3 protein. The data hold fewer than 550,000 distinct CDR3 sequences, with approximately 20% observed a single time. Sequenced material: PBMCs or a T cell subset sorted from them (not recorded which). The receptors derive from an adult woman who had mild COVID-19 (a few samples of this study predate the infection). Cell type and time point are not known.

In this sample, this clonotype turned up a few times. This chain connects TRBV20-1 to TRBJ2-2; 14 bases match TRBD2. The CDR3 covers 16 residues. After removal of 0 bases from V and 3 bases from J, the junction contained 0 bases not matched to a gene. Germline CDR1 DFQATT, CDR2 SNEGSKA (reference sequence). The CDR3 loop is CSAREGLAGDTGELFF. In DNA form, the CDR3 reads TGCAGTGCTAGAGAGGGACTAGCGGGGGACACCGGGGAGCTGTTTTTT.

CDR3 residues: CASSTRSGEYQETQYF. In DNA form, the CDR3 reads TGTGCCAGCTCAACTCGTAGCGGGGAGTACCAAGAGACCCAGTACTTC. The J gene is TRBJ2-5, the V gene TRBV18, with TRBD2 matching 8 bases. J gave up 0 bases and V 5 bases, and 8 bases lay outside the gene matches. The CDR3 is 16 residues long. Looked up from germline, CDR1 is KGHSH and CDR2 is LQKENI.

The chain's CDR3 is CASSTDKYRNYGYTF. The CDR3 DNA reads as TGTGCCAGTAGTACGGACAAATATAGAAACTATGGCTACACCTTC. The chain uses TRBV19 and TRBJ1-2; a possible D gene is TRBD1 (5 bases). Germline assignment: CDR1 LNHDA and CDR2 SQIVND (reference sequence). The V end was cut by 4 bases, the J end by 2 bases, with 14 bases between. The CDR3 runs 15 residues.

The table lists this clonotype with a few counts. The V and J genes are TRBV10-3 and TRBJ2-7; the D is unclear. Germline lookup yields CDR1 ENHRY and CDR2 SYGVKD. The CDR3 totals 12 residues. V dropped 2 bases and J dropped 0 bases, with 2 bases sitting between them. The CDR3 sequence is CAISEVSYEQYF. As DNA, the CDR3 is TGTGCCATCAGTGAGGTCTCCTACGAGCAGTACTTC.

The CDR3 region is CASSQGTAKETQYF. CDR3 nucleotide sequence: TGTGCCAGCTCACAAGGGACAGCTAAAGAGACCCAGTACTTC. J is TRBJ2-5 and V is TRBV18, with 7 bases lining up with TRBD1. Unmatched junction bases numbered 5, after V lost 4 bases and J lost 3 bases. This CDR3 spans 14 amino acids. Germline V lookup: CDR1 KGHSH, CDR2 LQKENI.

The chain recombines TRBV7-6 with TRBJ2-7, with 9 bases identical to TRBD1. V shed 0 bases, J shed 3 bases, and the junction held 0 bases outside the gene matches. The CDR3 loop spans 14 amino acids. The germline CDR1 and CDR2 sequences are SGHVS and FNYEAQ. This CDR3 is CASSLADRGYEQYF. CDR3 nucleotides: TGTGCCAGCAGCTTAGCGGACAGGGGCTACGAGCAGTACTTC.

The V call is TRBV29-1, the J call TRBJ2-1; maybe TRBD2 (6 bases). Per germline, CDR1 SQVTM and CDR2 ANQGSEA. The CDR3 loop spans 14 amino acids. The germline V and J ends were trimmed by 7 bases and 2 bases, with 15 bases remaining between them. CDR3 sequence reads: CSASLGGAYNEQFF. The CDR3 DNA reads TGCAGCGCTAGCCTCGGGGGAGCCTACAATGAGCAGTTCTTC.

The chain couples TRBV4-2 to TRBJ2-2, with 7 bases that match TRBD1. Germline assignment: CDR1 LGHNA and CDR2 YNFKEQ. Germline trimming cut 3 bases from V and 5 bases from J; bases unmatched to any gene: 6. There are 15 residues in the CDR3. Written as DNA, the CDR3 is TGTGCCAGCAGCCACGGGACGGGACAGACCGGGGAGCTGTTTTTT. It codes for CASSHGTGQTGELFF.

This clonotype was detected a few times. This rearrangement joins TRBV12-3 or TRBV12-4 to TRBJ2-3; a weak D match, TRBD2 (6 bases). V was trimmed by 9 bases and J by 4 bases, leaving 17 bases between them. The CDR3 is 14 residues long. The CDR3 loop reads CASNPTGLSDTQYF. The CDR3 region has the DNA TGTGCCAGTAACCCAACGGGACTCTCAGATACGCAGTATTTT.

This clonotype showed up just a few times. The gene calls are TRBV15 and TRBJ1-5; the D gene is possibly TRBD1 (5 bases). V was trimmed by 4 bases and J by 7 bases, leaving 14 bases between them. Germline loops: CDR1 LNHNV, CDR2 YYDKDF (reference sequence). This CDR3 spans 14 amino acids. The CDR3 DNA sequence: TGTGCCACCAGCACAGGTGGGGCTGGACAGCCCCAGCATTTT. Its protein product is CATSTGGAGQPQHF. The full variable domain, its missing parts supplied by reference TRBV15 and TRBJ1-5, is DAMVIQNPRYQVTQFGKPVTLSCSQTLNHNVMYWYQQKSSQAPKLLFHYYDKDFNNEADTPDNFQSRRPNTSFCFLDIRSPGLGDTAMYLCATSTGGAGQPQHFGDGTRLSIL.

The chain uses TRBV9 and TRBJ2-7; 9 bases map to TRBD1. The V and J ends lost 0 bases and 5 bases, in that order; junction bases with no gene match: 3. This CDR3 contains 14 residues. Germline V CDR1 and CDR2: SGDLS, YYNGEE. CDR3 sequence reads: CASSVATGGDEQYF. CDR3 in DNA: TGTGCCAGCAGCGTAGCTACAGGGGGCGACGAGCAGTACTTC.

The V and J genes are TRBV24-1 and TRBJ2-3; 8 bases match TRBD2. The V and J ends lost 11 bases and 2 bases, in that order; junction bases with no gene match: 11. The germline CDR1 and CDR2 sequences are KGHDR and SFDVKD. This CDR3 has 15 residues. The CDR3 DNA follows: TGTGCCAGCGAGACAGGTAGCGGGAACACAGATACGCAGTATTTT. Amino acids: CASETGSGNTDTQYF.

This chain uses TRBV5-1 with TRBJ2-1, with 13 bases that match TRBD2. V shed 4 bases and J 8 bases; nucleotides not matched to a gene: 6. The germline V gene encodes CDR1 SGHRS and CDR2 YFSETQ. This CDR3 has 15 amino acids. The DNA of the CDR3 is TGCGCCAGCAGCCACGGACTAGCGGGAGTCGATGAGCAGTTCTTC. Its protein product is CASSHGLAGVDEQFF.

In its sample, this clonotype was seen a few times. The chain combines TRBV4-2 with TRBJ1-4; D is possibly TRBD1 (5 bases). The CDR3 extends over 16 amino acids. V gave up 0 bases and J gave up 2 bases, with 10 bases separating them. CDR1 is LGHNA, CDR2 YNFKEQ, per germline. As DNA, the CDR3 is TGTGCCAGCAGCCAAGATGTGGCAGGGACTAATGAAAAACTGTTTTTT. It translates to CASSQDVAGTNEKLFF.

This clonotype was observed a handful of times. The genes are TRBV4-3 and TRBJ2-3, with TRBD2 as a possible D gene (5 bases). The V gene's germline CDR1 is LGHNA and CDR2 YSLEER. The V gene lost 0 bases and the J gene lost 5 bases, with 9 bases spanning the gap. The CDR3 loop spans 14 amino acids. The CDR3 loop is CASSQELVGDTQYF. CDR3 sequence (DNA): TGCGCCAGCAGCCAAGAACTAGTGGGAGATACGCAGTATTTT.

The J gene is TRBJ2-7, the V gene TRBV12-2; TRBD1 is the table's D call, not checked against the DNA. TRBV12-2 is noted as a pseudogene. The CDR3 extends over 16 amino acids. DNA for the CDR3: TGTGCAAGTCGCTTATCAGACCCAGGGGGGTCATACGAGCAGTACTTC. It encodes CASRLSDPGGSYEQYF.

This chain connects TRBV20-1 to TRBJ2-1, with 9 bases lining up with TRBD1. J gave up 7 bases and V 0 bases, and 4 bases lay outside the gene matches. CDR3 size: 14 residues. CDR1 DFQATT and CDR2 SNEGSKA come from the germline V gene (reference sequence). The CDR3 region is CSARDWDRVNEQFF. Here the CDR3 DNA reads TGCAGTGCTAGAGATTGGGACAGGGTAAATGAGCAGTTCTTC.

This clonotype occurred a few times. The CDR3 spells CASSLESVAWELFF. CDR3 nucleotide sequence: TGTGCCAGCAGCTTAGAAAGTGTGGCCTGGGAGCTGTTTTTT. The chain carries TRBV7-8 and TRBJ2-2; D gene unclear. The CDR3 extends over 14 amino acids. Trimming left V 1 base short and J 9 bases short, with 12 bases between. The germline CDR1 and CDR2 sequences are SGHVS and FQNEAQ.

This CDR3 reads CASSLASNGRDPQYF. DNA of the CDR3: TGTGCCAGCAGCTTGGCCTCAAACGGGAGGGATCCGCAGTATTTT. This chain links TRBV5-4 with TRBJ2-3, with 8 bases lining up with TRBD2. The CDR3 spans 15 residues. Per germline, CDR1 SGHNT and CDR2 YYREEE (reference sequence). Unmatched junction bases numbered 10, after V lost 0 bases and J lost 10 bases.

The chain recombines TRBV29-1 with TRBJ2-1; D is possibly TRBD1 or TRBD2 (6 bases each). The CDR3 loop spans 15 amino acids. The ends were cut back, 7 bases at V and 4 bases at J, with 20 bases in the middle. The germline CDR1 and CDR2 sequences are SQVTM and ANQGSEA. The CDR3 nucleotides read TGCAGCGCCGGCCGGGGGCTGGGGATGTACAATGAGCAGTTCTTC. Translating it yields CSAGRGLGMYNEQFF.

This clonotype was detected a few times. This rearrangement joins TRBV12-5 to TRBJ2-2; maybe TRBD1 (5 bases). The germline CDR1 and CDR2 sequences are LGHNT and FRNRAP. The length of the CDR3 is 14 residues. Trimming stripped 5 bases from V and 1 base from J, with 8 bases between. CDR3 sequence: CASGPTGNTGELFF. The CDR3 DNA is TGTGCTAGTGGTCCCACAGGGAACACCGGGGAGCTGTTTTTT.

This clonotype has a handful of counts. The chain couples TRBV19 to TRBJ1-4; no reliable D call. Trimming removed 6 bases at V and 0 bases at J, with 11 bases between. There are 15 residues in the CDR3. Germline CDR1 is LNHDA and CDR2 is SQIVND (reference sequence). This CDR3 is CASRPTATTNEKLFF. The CDR3 region has the DNA TGTGCCAGTAGACCCACAGCAACAACTAATGAAAAACTGTTTTTT.

This clonotype was found a few times. This rearrangement joins TRBV5-6 to TRBJ2-7; D perhaps matches TRBD2 (6 bases). Germline V lookup: CDR1 SGHDT, CDR2 YYEEEE. This CDR3 region has 15 residues. Trimming left V 0 bases short and J 2 bases short, with 12 bases between. CDR3 coding DNA: TGTGCCAGCAGCTTGGTGGCGGGGCTACCCTACGAGCAGTACTTC. This gives the protein CASSLVAGLPYEQYF.

The rearrangement uses TRBV19 and TRBJ1-1; D perhaps matches TRBD1 (5 bases). CDR3 length: 13 amino acids. Germline assignment: CDR1 LNHDA and CDR2 SQIVND (reference sequence). Trimming took off 3 bases at V and 4 bases at J, with 9 bases between the two ends. This CDR3 is CASSIGTSTEAFF. The CDR3 DNA sequence: TGTGCCAGTAGTATCGGGACTAGCACTGAAGCTTTCTTT.

V usage is TRBV6-5 and J usage is TRBJ2-5; D possibly corresponds to TRBD2 (5 bases). CDR3 length: 15 residues. V was shortened by 2 bases and J by 1 base, with 11 bases between the two germline ends. In germline, CDR1 is MNHEY, CDR2 SVGAGI. This chain's CDR3 is CASSYDLSGQETQYF. CDR3 nucleotide sequence: TGTGCCAGCAGTTACGATTTGAGCGGCCAAGAGACCCAGTACTTC.

There are a few counts of this clonotype. V is TRBV7-9 and J is TRBJ2-7, with TRBD2 matching over 9 bases. The junction had 9 bases not matched to a gene; V was cut back by 2 bases and J by 1 base. This CDR3 is built from 17 residues. Germline lookup yields CDR1 SEHNR and CDR2 FQNEAQ (reference sequence). CDR3 region: CASSLPKTSGLSYEQYF. The CDR3 nucleotides are TGTGCCAGCAGCTTACCAAAGACTAGCGGTTTGTCCTACGAGCAGTACTTC. Complete variable domain (other parts from reference TRBV7-9 and TRBJ2-7): DTGVSQNPRHKITKRGQNVTFRCDPISEHNRLYWYRQTLGQGPEFLTYFQNEAQLEKSRLLSDRFSAERPKGSFSTLEIQRTEQGDSAMYLCASSLPKTSGLSYEQYFGPGTRLTVT.

This clonotype has a handful of counts. V and J are TRBV7-2 and TRBJ2-2; D not resolved. The germline V gene encodes CDR1 SGHTA and CDR2 FQGNSA. Between the trimmed V and J ends, which lost 2 bases and 2 bases, there was a span of 12 bases. This CDR3 spans 16 amino acids. The CDR3, as DNA: TGTGCCAGCAGCTTATATGGGGTGACAAACACCGGGGAGCTGTTTTTT. Residues: CASSLYGVTNTGELFF.

This clonotype has a handful of counts. The chain employs TRBV5-1 and TRBJ2-7; maybe TRBD1 (6 bases). The CDR3 loop spans 14 amino acids. Between the trimmed V and J ends, which lost 4 bases and 3 bases, there was a span of 14 bases. CDR1 SGHRS and CDR2 YFSETQ come from the germline V gene. The CDR3 sequence: CASSVRDRIYEQYF. The CDR3 nucleotides read TGCGCCAGCAGCGTTCGAGACAGGATCTACGAGCAGTACTTC.

There are a few counts of this clonotype. This chain connects TRBV13 to TRBJ1-2, with D perhaps TRBD1 (6 bases). CDR1 is PRHDT and CDR2 is FYEKMQ in the germline V gene (reference sequence). The V end lost 0 bases, the J end lost 2 bases, and 13 bases lay between the germline ends. The CDR3 runs to 16 residues. In nucleotides, the CDR3 is TGTGCCAGCAGCTTAGGCCTTCCGGACAGAAACTATGGCTACACCTTC. This encodes CASSLGLPDRNYGYTF.

This sequence joins TRBV15 and TRBJ2-1; 7 nucleotides line up with TRBD2. The CDR3 has 18 residues. Trimming removed 0 bases from V and 1 base from J; junction bases left unmatched: 9. Germline CDR1 and CDR2: LNHNV and YYDKDF (reference sequence). The CDR3 sequence is CATSRDRGGRGSYNEQFF. The CDR3 DNA reads as TGTGCCACCAGCAGAGATCGTGGAGGGAGGGGATCCTACAATGAGCAGTTCTTC.

The chain joins TRBV11-2 to TRBJ1-2, with TRBD1 matching 9 bases. CDR3 length: 15 residues. The ends lost 5 bases at V and 4 bases at J; junction bases unmatched: 8. Per the germline V gene, CDR1 is SGHAT and CDR2 is FQNNGV. The CDR3 region is CASSKTGQGVYGYTF. In nucleotides, the CDR3 is TGTGCCAGCAGCAAGACGGGACAGGGAGTCTATGGCTACACCTTC.

This clonotype was picked up one time. The chain recombines TRBV20-1 with TRBJ2-7, with 8 bases fitting TRBD2. The CDR3 spans 15 residues. The V gene end was trimmed by 3 bases and the J gene end by 1 base; junction bases not matched to a gene: 8. Germline V gene lookup returns CDR1 DFQATT and CDR2 SNEGSKA (reference sequence). CDR3 in amino acids: CSARATSGTSYEQYF. DNA of the CDR3: TGCAGTGCTAGGGCTACTAGCGGTACGTCCTACGAGCAGTACTTC.